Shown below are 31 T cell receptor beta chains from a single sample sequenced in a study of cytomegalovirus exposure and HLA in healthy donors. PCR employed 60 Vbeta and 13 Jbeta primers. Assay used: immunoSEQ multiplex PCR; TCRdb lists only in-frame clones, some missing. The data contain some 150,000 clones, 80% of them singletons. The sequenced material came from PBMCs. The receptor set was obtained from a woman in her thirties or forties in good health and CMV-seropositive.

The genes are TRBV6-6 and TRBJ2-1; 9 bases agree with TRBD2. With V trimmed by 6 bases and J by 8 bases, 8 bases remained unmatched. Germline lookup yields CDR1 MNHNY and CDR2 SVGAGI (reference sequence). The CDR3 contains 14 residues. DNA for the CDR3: TGTGCCAGCAGAATAGCGGGAGTCGTTCATGAGCAGTTCTTC. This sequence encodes CASRIAGVVHEQFF.

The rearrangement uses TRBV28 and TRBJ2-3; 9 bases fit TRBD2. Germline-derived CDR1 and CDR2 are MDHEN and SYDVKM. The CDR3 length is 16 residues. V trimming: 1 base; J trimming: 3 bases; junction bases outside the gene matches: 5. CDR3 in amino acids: CASSLLGRGGTDTQYF. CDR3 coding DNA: TGTGCCAGCAGTTTATTGGGGCGGGGGGGGACAGATACGCAGTATTTT.

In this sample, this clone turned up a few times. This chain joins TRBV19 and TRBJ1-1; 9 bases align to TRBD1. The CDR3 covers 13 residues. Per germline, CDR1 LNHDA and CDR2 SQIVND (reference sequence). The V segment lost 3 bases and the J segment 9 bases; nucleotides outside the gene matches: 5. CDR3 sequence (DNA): TGTGCCAGTAGTATCGGACAGGGGACTCAAGCTTTCTTT. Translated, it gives CASSIGQGTQAFF.

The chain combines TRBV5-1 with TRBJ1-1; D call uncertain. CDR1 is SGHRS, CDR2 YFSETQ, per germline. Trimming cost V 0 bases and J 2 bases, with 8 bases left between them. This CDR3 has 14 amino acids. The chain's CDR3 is CASSLELPNTEAFF. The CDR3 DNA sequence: TGCGCCAGCAGCTTGGAACTACCCAACACTGAAGCTTTCTTT. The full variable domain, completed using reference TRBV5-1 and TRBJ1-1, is KAGVTQTPRYLIKTRGQQVTLSCSPISGHRSVSWYQQTPGQGLQFLFEYFSETQRNKGNFPGRFSGRQFSNSRSEMNVSTLELGDSALYLCASSLELPNTEAFFGQGTRLTVV.

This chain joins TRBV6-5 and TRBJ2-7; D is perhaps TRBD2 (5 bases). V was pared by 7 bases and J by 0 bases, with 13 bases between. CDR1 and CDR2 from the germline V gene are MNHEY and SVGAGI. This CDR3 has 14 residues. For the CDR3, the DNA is TGTGCCAGCACCTCACACGGGGTCTCCTACGAGCAGTACTTC. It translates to CASTSHGVSYEQYF.

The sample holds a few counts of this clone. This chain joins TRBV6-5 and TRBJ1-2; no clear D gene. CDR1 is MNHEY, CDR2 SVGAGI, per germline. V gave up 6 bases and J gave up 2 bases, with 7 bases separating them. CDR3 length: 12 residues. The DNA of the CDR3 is TGTGCCAGCAGGGAGGCCAACTATGGCTACACCTTC. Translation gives CASREANYGYTF.

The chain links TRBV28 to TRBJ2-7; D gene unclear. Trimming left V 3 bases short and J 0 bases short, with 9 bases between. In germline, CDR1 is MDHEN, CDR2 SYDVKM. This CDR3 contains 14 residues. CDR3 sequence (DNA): TGTGCCAGCAGTTTCGACATATCCTCCTACGAGCAGTACTTC. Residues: CASSFDISSYEQYF. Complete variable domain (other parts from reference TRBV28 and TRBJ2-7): DVKVTQSSRYLVKRTGEKVFLECVQDMDHENMFWYRQDPGLGLRLIYFSYDVKMKEKGDIPEGYSVSREKKERFSLILESASTNQTSMYLCASSFDISSYEQYFGPGTRLTVT.

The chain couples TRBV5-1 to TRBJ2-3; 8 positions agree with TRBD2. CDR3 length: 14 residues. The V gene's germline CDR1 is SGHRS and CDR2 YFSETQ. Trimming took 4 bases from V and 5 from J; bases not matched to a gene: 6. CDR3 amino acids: CASSPSGGQDTQYF. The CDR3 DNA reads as TGCGCCAGCAGCCCCAGCGGGGGTCAAGATACGCAGTATTTT.

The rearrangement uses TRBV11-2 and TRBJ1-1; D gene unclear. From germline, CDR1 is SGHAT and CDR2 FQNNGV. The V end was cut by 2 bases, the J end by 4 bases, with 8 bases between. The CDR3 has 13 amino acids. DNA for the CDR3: TGTGCCAGCAGCTTAATGGAGACCACTGAAGCTTTCTTT. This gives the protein CASSLMETTEAFF.

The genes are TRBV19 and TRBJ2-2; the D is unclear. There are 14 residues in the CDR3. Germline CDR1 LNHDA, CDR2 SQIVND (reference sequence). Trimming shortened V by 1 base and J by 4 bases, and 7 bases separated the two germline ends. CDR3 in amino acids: CASSIGHSTGELFF. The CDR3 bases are TGTGCCAGTAGTATAGGACATTCCACCGGGGAGCTGTTTTTT.

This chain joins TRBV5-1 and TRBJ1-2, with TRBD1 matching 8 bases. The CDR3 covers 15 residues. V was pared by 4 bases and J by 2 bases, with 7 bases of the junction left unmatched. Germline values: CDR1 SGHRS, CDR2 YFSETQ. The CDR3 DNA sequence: TGCGCCAGCAGCACAAGGGGACAGGCAAACTATGGCTACACCTTC. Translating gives CASSTRGQANYGYTF.

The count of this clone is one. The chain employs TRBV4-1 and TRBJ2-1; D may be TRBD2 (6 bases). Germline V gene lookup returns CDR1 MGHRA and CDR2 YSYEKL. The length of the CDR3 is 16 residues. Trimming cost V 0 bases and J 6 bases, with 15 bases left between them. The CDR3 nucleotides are TGCGCCAGCAGCCAAGATATACAGACTAGGTCCAATGAGCAGTTCTTC. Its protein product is CASSQDIQTRSNEQFF.

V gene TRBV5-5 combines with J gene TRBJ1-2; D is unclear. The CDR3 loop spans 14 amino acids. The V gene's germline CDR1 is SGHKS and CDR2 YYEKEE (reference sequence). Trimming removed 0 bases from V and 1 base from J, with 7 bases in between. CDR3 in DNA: TGTGCCAGCAGCTTGGCTGCGGGTAACTATGGCTACACCTTC. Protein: CASSLAAGNYGYTF.

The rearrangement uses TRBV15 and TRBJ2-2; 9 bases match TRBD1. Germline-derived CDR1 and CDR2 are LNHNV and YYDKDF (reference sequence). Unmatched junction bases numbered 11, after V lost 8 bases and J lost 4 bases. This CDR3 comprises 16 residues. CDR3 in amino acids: CATSTGGSDGTGELFF. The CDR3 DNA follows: TGTGCCACCTCGACAGGGGGAAGCGATGGCACCGGGGAGCTGTTTTTT.

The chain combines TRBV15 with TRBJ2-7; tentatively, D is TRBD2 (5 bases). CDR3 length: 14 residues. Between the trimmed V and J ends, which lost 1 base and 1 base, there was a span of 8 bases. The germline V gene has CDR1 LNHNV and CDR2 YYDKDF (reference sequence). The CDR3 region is CATSRARGSYEQYF. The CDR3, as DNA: TGTGCCACCAGCAGAGCACGGGGTTCCTACGAGCAGTACTTC.

CDR3 loop: CASSQGHEQYF. CDR3 sequence (DNA): TGTGCCAGCAGTCAGGGGCACGAGCAGTACTTC. The chain is built from TRBV6-5 and TRBJ2-7; perhaps TRBD1 as D (6 bases). CDR1 MNHEY and CDR2 SVGAGI come from the germline V gene. The V gene lost 5 bases and the J gene lost 5 bases, with 7 bases spanning the gap. This CDR3 contains 11 residues.

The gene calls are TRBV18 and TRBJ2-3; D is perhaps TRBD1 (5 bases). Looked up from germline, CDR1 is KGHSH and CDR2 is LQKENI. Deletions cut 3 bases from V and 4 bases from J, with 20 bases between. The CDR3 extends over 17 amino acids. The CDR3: CASSPPPPDTTADTQYF. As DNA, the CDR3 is TGTGCCAGCTCACCCCCACCACCGGACACAACGGCAGATACGCAGTATTTT.

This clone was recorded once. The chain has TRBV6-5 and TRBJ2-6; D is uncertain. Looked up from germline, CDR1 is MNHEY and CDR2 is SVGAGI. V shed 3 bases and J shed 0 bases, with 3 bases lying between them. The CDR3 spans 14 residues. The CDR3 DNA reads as TGTGCCAGCAGTTATTACTCTGGGGCCAACGTCCTGACTTTC. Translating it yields CASSYYSGANVLTF.

The CDR3 nucleotides read TGTGCCAGCTCACCGGACAGGCCTAACTACAATGAGCAGTTCTTC. The encoded protein is CASSPDRPNYNEQFF. V and J are TRBV18 and TRBJ2-1, with TRBD1 matching over 7 bases. The ends lost 3 bases at V and 3 bases at J; junction bases unmatched: 5. From germline, CDR1 is KGHSH and CDR2 LQKENI. The CDR3 covers 15 residues.

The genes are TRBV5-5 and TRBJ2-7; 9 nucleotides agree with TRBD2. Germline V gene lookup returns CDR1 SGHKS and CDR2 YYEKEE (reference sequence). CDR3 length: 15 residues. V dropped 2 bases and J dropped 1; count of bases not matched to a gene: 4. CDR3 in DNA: TGTGCCAGCAGCTTTAGCGGGAGAGGGTCCTACGAGCAGTACTTC. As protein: CASSFSGRGSYEQYF.

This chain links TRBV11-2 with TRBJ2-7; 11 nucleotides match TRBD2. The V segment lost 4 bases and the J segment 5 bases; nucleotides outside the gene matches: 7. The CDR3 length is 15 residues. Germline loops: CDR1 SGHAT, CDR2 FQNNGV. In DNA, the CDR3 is TGTGCCAGCAGCTCAAAAACTAGCGGGAGAAACGAGCAGTACTTC. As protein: CASSSKTSGRNEQYF.

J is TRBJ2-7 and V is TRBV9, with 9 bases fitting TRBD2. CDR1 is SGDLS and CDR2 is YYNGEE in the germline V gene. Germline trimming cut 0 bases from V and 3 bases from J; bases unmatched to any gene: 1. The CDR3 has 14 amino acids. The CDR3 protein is CASSVDSGGYEQYF. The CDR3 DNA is TGTGCCAGCAGCGTAGATAGCGGGGGCTACGAGCAGTACTTC.

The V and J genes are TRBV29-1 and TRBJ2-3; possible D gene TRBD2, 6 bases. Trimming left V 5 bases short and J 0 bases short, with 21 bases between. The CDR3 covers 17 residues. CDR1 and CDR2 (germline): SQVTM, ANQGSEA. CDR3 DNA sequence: TGCAGCGTTCGCCCGGCTCTTGGGCGGGGTAGCACAGATACGCAGTATTTT. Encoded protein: CSVRPALGRGSTDTQYF.

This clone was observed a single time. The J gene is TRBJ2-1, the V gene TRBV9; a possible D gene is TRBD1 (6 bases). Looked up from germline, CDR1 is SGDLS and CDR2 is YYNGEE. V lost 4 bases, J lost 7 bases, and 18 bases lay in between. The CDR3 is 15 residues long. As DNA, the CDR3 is TGTGCCAGCAGCTTGTGGGACACTTATGGGAATGAGCAGTTCTTC. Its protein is CASSLWDTYGNEQFF.

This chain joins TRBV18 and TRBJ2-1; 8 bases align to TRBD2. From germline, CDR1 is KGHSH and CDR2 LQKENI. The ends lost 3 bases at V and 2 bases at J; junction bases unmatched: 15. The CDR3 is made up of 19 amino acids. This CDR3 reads CASSPPREGRVLAYNEQFF. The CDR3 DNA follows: TGTGCCAGCTCACCTCCTCGGGAGGGCCGGGTTTTGGCCTACAATGAGCAGTTCTTC.

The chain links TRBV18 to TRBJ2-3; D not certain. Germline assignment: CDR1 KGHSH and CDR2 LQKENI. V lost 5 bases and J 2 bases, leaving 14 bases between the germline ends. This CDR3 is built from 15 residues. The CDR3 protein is CASSSDNLNTDTQYF. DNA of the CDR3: TGTGCCAGCTCATCAGACAACTTGAACACAGATACGCAGTATTTT. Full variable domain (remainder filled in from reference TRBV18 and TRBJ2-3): NAGVMQNPRHLVRRRGQEARLRCSPMKGHSHVYWYRQLPEEGLKFMVYLQKENIIDESGMPKERFSAEFPKEGPSILRIQQVVRGDSAAYFCASSSDNLNTDTQYFGPGTRLTVL.

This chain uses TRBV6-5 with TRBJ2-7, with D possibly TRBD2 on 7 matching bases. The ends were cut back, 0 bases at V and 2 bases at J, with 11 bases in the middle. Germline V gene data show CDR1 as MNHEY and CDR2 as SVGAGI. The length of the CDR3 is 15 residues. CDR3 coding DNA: TGTGCCAGCAGTTACTCGAGAGGGGGGGCCTACGAGCAGTACTTC. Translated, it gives CASSYSRGGAYEQYF.

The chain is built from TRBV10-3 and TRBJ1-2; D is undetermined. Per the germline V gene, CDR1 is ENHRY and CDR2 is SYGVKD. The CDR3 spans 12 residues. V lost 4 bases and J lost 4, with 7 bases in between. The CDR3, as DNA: TGTGCCATCAGTGGGGGAGGCTATGGCTACACCTTC. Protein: CAISGGGYGYTF.

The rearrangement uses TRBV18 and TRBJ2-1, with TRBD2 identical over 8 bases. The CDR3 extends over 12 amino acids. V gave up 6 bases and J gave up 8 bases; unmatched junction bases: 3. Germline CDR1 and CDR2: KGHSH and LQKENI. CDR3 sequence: CASSGGGDEQFF. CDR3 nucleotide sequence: TGTGCCAGCTCCGGGGGGGGCGATGAGCAGTTCTTC.

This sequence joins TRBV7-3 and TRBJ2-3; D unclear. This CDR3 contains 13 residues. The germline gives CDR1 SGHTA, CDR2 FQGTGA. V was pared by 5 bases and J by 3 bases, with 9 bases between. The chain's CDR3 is CASSPVWTDTQYF. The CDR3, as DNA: TGTGCCAGCAGCCCAGTATGGACAGATACGCAGTATTTT.

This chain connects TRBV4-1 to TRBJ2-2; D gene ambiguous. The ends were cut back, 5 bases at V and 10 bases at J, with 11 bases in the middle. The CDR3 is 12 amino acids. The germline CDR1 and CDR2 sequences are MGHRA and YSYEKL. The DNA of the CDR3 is TGCGCCAGCAGCGTTACTGTTGAGGAGCTGTTTTTT. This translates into CASSVTVEELFF.